Described below is a single TCR beta chain sequence and its context. These data come from a study of long-term antiretroviral therapy in people with HIV. This CDR3 spans 14 amino acids. Per the germline V gene, CDR1 is SGHTA and CDR2 is FQGNSA. Trimming took off 1 base at V and 2 bases at J, with 8 bases between the two ends. Sequencing used immunoSEQ v3.0 at survey level. Clones were read by immunoSEQ multiplex PCR, and TCRdb kept only the in-frame ones, dropping some. The sample shows 9,500 to 15,000 clones, approximately 86% of them seen only once. Post-ART PBMC samples numbered at least two per donor, and pre-ART ones at least one.

The clonotype comes from a man aged 35-49 years with HIV. V and J are TRBV7-2 and TRBJ1-2; tentatively, D is TRBD1 (5 bases). The specimen was unsorted PBMCs, collected 3.4 years after starting antiretroviral therapy. The CDR3 coding sequence is TGTGCCAGCAGCTTAGTGACAGTAAACTATGGCTACACCTTC. Encoded protein: CASSLVTVNYGYTF.